This entry lists 23 T cell receptor beta chains sequenced from one sample in a study of response to subunit inactivated influenza vaccine. TCRdb passed the RT-PCR reads through MiXCR, listing each CDR3 protein once. The table includes 150,000 to 200,000 distinct CDR3 sequences, around 9.2% detected once. Here the sequenced sample was non-naive T cells sorted from PBMCs, taken on the day of vaccination. The receptors derive from a man aged 45-60 years who received an inactivated influenza vaccine.

There are many counts of this clonotype. For the CDR3, the DNA is TGTGCCAGCAGTAAACCCGCACAGATTAATATTTTTGCCAATCAGCCCCAGCATTTT. This encodes CASSKPAQINIFANQPQHF. The chain combines TRBV6-1 with TRBJ1-5; D gene uncertain. The germline gives CDR1 MNHNS, CDR2 SASEGT. The CDR3 contains 19 residues. V dropped 5 bases and J dropped 3 bases, with 26 bases sitting between them.

V and J are TRBV7-2 and TRBJ2-5; D ambiguous. From germline, CDR1 is SGHTA and CDR2 FQGNSA. V lost 4 bases, J lost 4 bases, and 19 bases lay in between. This CDR3 contains 16 residues. The CDR3 DNA follows: TGTGCCAGCAGCTCCACCCCCCTCGGATATCGAGAGACCCAGTACTTC. This sequence encodes CASSSTPLGYRETQYF. The entire variable domain, with the rest obtained from reference TRBV7-2 and TRBJ2-5, is as follows: GAGVSQSPSNKVTEKGKDVELRCDPISGHTALYWYRQSLGQGLEFLIYFQGNSAPDKSGLPSDRFSAERTGGSVSTLTIQRTQQEDSAVYLCASSSTPLGYRETQYFGPGTRLLVL.

The V gene is TRBV18, the J gene TRBJ2-1; D remains ambiguous. Germline V gene data show CDR1 as KGHSH and CDR2 as LQKENI. The V end lost 0 bases, the J end lost 8 bases, and 14 bases lay between the germline ends. The CDR3 is made up of 15 amino acids. Here the CDR3 DNA reads TGTGCCAGCTCACCACCTCAGAAGGGTGGCGATGAGCAGTTCTTC. This encodes CASSPPQKGGDEQFF.

V gene TRBV6-2 or TRBV6-3 combines with J gene TRBJ2-7, with D perhaps TRBD1 (6 bases). Germline lookup yields CDR1 MNHEY and CDR2 SVGEGT. V lost 5 bases, J lost 1 base, and 12 bases lay in between. CDR3 length: 14 amino acids. In DNA form, the CDR3 reads TGTGCCAGCAGTAGGACAGCCGCTTCCTACGAGCAGTACTTC. Amino acid sequence: CASSRTAASYEQYF.

The chain has TRBV5-1 and TRBJ1-1; 10 nucleotides agree with TRBD1. Trimming at V came to 4 bases and at J to 0 bases, leaving 6 bases not matched to a gene. CDR1 is SGHRS and CDR2 is YFSETQ in the germline V gene. CDR3 length: 16 residues. CDR3 nucleotides: TGCGCCAGCAGCGGGTTGACAGGGGGCTTGAACACTGAAGCTTTCTTT. The encoded protein is CASSGLTGGLNTEAFF.

The rearrangement uses TRBV6-2 or TRBV6-3 and TRBJ1-1; unclear D gene. The CDR3 contains 16 residues. Germline assignment: CDR1 MNHEY and CDR2 SVGEGT. The V gene lost 2 bases and the J gene lost 1 base, with 14 bases spanning the gap. The CDR3 DNA reads as TGTGCCAGCAGTTACCCTACCCCACAAGGGAACACTGAAGCTTTCTTT. This codes for CASSYPTPQGNTEAFF.

The chain uses TRBV5-8 and TRBJ2-1; D possibly corresponds to TRBD2 (5 bases). The CDR3 covers 13 residues. Trimming removed 4 bases at V and 9 bases at J, with 14 bases between. Germline V gene lookup returns CDR1 SGHTS and CDR2 YDEGEE. This CDR3 is CASSPDSPTEQFF. Here the CDR3 DNA reads TGTGCCAGCAGCCCGGACTCGCCCACTGAGCAGTTCTTC.

The chain has TRBV10-3 and TRBJ2-7; TRBD2 agrees at 11 bases. Germline V lookup: CDR1 ENHRY, CDR2 SYGVKD. Trimming cost V 6 bases and J 0 bases; bases outside gene matches: 16. The length of the CDR3 is 19 residues. The chain's CDR3 is CAISDLRLAGGLSSYEQYF. Written as DNA, the CDR3 is TGTGCCATCAGCGATTTGAGGCTAGCGGGGGGTCTAAGCTCCTACGAGCAGTACTTC.

This clonotype was counted only a few times. The chain combines TRBV20-1 with TRBJ1-3, with D unclear. V was trimmed by 1 base and J by 4 bases, leaving 11 bases between them. Germline CDR1 reads DFQATT; CDR2 reads SNEGSKA (reference sequence). CDR3 size: 14 residues. In DNA form, the CDR3 reads TGCAGTGCTAGAGGATGGGGTTCCGGAAACACCATATATTTT. Translated, it gives CSARGWGSGNTIYF.

This clonotype appeared many times. J is TRBJ2-2 and V is TRBV7-2; 10 bases fit TRBD2. Germline V lookup: CDR1 SGHTA, CDR2 FQGNSA. V lost 1 base, J lost 4 bases, and 6 bases stayed unmatched. The CDR3 has 17 amino acids. CDR3: CASSLVPSGRGTGELFF. Here the CDR3 DNA reads TGTGCCAGCAGCTTAGTTCCTAGCGGGAGAGGCACCGGGGAGCTGTTTTTT. Full variable domain (missing parts from reference TRBV7-2 and TRBJ2-2): GAGVSQSPSNKVTEKGKDVELRCDPISGHTALYWYRQSLGQGLEFLIYFQGNSAPDKSGLPSDRFSAERTGGSVSTLTIQRTQQEDSAVYLCASSLVPSGRGTGELFFGEGSRLTVL.

The rearrangement links TRBV11-3 to TRBJ2-1; 8 bases are shared with TRBD1. Losses at the gene ends were 5 bases for V and 10 bases for J; bases not matched to a gene: 7. The germline CDR1 and CDR2 sequences are SGHNT and YENEEA. The length of the CDR3 is 13 residues. CDR3 sequence reads: CASSPRTGSEQFF. As DNA, the CDR3 is TGTGCCAGCAGCCCCCGGACAGGGTCGGAGCAGTTCTTC.

The chain joins TRBV6-1 to TRBJ2-1, with 8 bases lining up with TRBD2. V was pared by 6 bases and J by 3 bases, with 7 bases of the junction left unmatched. Germline CDR1 is MNHNS and CDR2 is SASEGT. The CDR3 sequence is 15 residues long. The CDR3 reads CASSLTSGVYNEQFF. The DNA of the CDR3 is TGTGCCAGCAGCCTCACTAGCGGAGTCTACAATGAGCAGTTCTTC.

The genes are TRBV7-2 and TRBJ1-5; TRBD1 aligns across 9 bases. V gave up 5 bases and J gave up 7 bases; unmatched junction bases: 9. CDR1 SGHTA and CDR2 FQGNSA come from the germline V gene. This CDR3 comprises 15 residues. CDR3 nucleotides: TGTGCCAGCAGCCCTTCGGACAGGGGAAGACAGCCCCAGCATTTT. Translation: CASSPSDRGRQPQHF. The full variable domain, completed using reference TRBV7-2 and TRBJ1-5, is GAGVSQSPSNKVTEKGKDVELRCDPISGHTALYWYRQSLGQGLEFLIYFQGNSAPDKSGLPSDRFSAERTGGSVSTLTIQRTQQEDSAVYLCASSPSDRGRQPQHFGDGTRLSIL.

The chain joins TRBV12-3 or TRBV12-4 to TRBJ2-7, with 10 positions matching TRBD1. The CDR3 spans 16 residues. With V trimmed by 0 bases and J by 4 bases, 6 bases remained unmatched. The CDR3 loop reads CASSLAGQGSGYEQYF. The DNA for the CDR3 is TGTGCCAGCAGTTTAGCGGGACAGGGGTCGGGGTACGAGCAGTACTTC.

CDR3 sequence: CASLSRGVGWDRPYNEQFF. The DNA for the CDR3 is TGCGCCAGCTTATCCCGTGGGGTTGGTTGGGACAGGCCTTACAATGAGCAGTTCTTC. The chain is built from TRBV23-1 and TRBJ2-1; the match to TRBD1 covers 8 bases. TRBV23-1 is reported as an ORF; its role is uncertain. The V and J ends lost 8 bases and 4 bases, in that order; junction bases with no gene match: 22. This CDR3 is built from 19 residues.

This clonotype was recorded a few times. The CDR3, as DNA: TGTGCCAGCAGCCTCGGAGGGACAGGCTACGAGCAGTACTTC. It yields the protein CASSLGGTGYEQYF. The chain combines TRBV14 with TRBJ2-7; 8 nucleotides agree with TRBD1. Per the germline V gene, CDR1 is SGHDN and CDR2 is FVKESK. The length of the CDR3 is 14 residues. Trimming cost V 4 bases and J 3 bases; bases outside gene matches: 5.

The chain couples TRBV5-1 to TRBJ2-3, with TRBD2 matching over 16 bases. CDR3 length: 17 residues. V lost 1 base and J lost 4; bases outside the gene matches: 3. Germline assignment: CDR1 SGHRS and CDR2 YFSETQ. CDR3: CASSLTGLAGGSDTQYF. CDR3 coding DNA: TGCGCCAGCAGCTTGACGGGACTAGCGGGAGGGTCAGATACGCAGTATTTT. Based on the CDR3 plus reference TRBV5-1 and TRBJ2-3, the full variable domain is KAGVTQTPRYLIKTRGQQVTLSCSPISGHRSVSWYQQTPGQGLQFLFEYFSETQRNKGNFPGRFSGRQFSNSRSEMNVSTLELGDSALYLCASSLTGLAGGSDTQYFGPGTRLTVL.

This clonotype has only a few counts. The rearrangement links TRBV28 to TRBJ2-7, with D maybe TRBD1 (6 bases). CDR3 length: 15 amino acids. Looked up from germline, CDR1 is MDHEN and CDR2 is SYDVKM. The V end was cut by 5 bases, the J end by 4 bases, with 18 bases between. The CDR3 spells CASSPQGHAYYEQYF. The CDR3 region has the DNA TGTGCCAGCAGTCCCCAGGGGCATGCTTATTACGAGCAGTACTTC.

The chain uses TRBV7-2 and TRBJ2-7; D gene unclear. The germline gives CDR1 SGHTA, CDR2 FQGNSA. The CDR3 runs to 14 residues. V lost 3 bases to trimming and J lost 2 bases, with 11 bases between them. This CDR3 reads CASSLDGFTYEQYF. CDR3 DNA sequence: TGTGCCAGCAGCTTGGACGGTTTTACCTACGAGCAGTACTTC.

In its sample, this clonotype was seen many times. The V gene is TRBV9, the J gene TRBJ2-5; unclear D gene. Germline CDR1 SGDLS, CDR2 YYNGEE. With 0 bases removed from V and 7 bases from J, the gap between germline ends came to 19 bases. There are 16 residues in the CDR3. The CDR3 loop reads CASSVASQVQMSTQYF. The CDR3 DNA reads TGTGCCAGCAGCGTAGCTTCCCAGGTTCAAATGTCGACCCAGTACTTC.

The V gene is TRBV29-1, the J gene TRBJ1-6; maybe TRBD1 (5 bases). The CDR3 sequence is 13 residues long. CDR1 is SQVTM and CDR2 is ANQGSEA in the germline V gene. V lost 4 bases and J 10 bases, leaving 14 bases between the germline ends. In DNA, the CDR3 is TGCAGCGTTGGCCGGGACCGTCAATCACCCCTCCACTTT. Its translation: CSVGRDRQSPLHF.

This clonotype showed up many times. This chain connects TRBV4-3 to TRBJ1-6; TRBD1 aligns across 9 bases. Germline V CDR1 and CDR2: LGHNA, YSLEER. This CDR3 spans 15 amino acids. V lost 5 bases and J lost 5; bases outside the gene matches: 4. The DNA for the CDR3 is TGCGCCAGCAGCACGCGGACAGGGGATAATTCACCCCTCCACTTT. Translating gives CASSTRTGDNSPLHF.

With regard to this clonotype: With a much larger clone just one base away, this may be a read error. V and J are TRBV2 and TRBJ2-2; TRBD1 aligns across 7 bases. V was clipped by 8 bases and J by 4 bases; unmatched bases: 7. CDR3 length: 14 residues. Germline V CDR1 and CDR2: SNHLY, FYNNEI. The CDR3 region has the DNA TGTGCCAGCGGCCCTCGACAGGGCACCGGGGAGCTGTTTTTT. The encoded protein is CASGPRQGTGELFF. Full variable domain (outside the CDR3, taken from reference TRBV2 and TRBJ2-2): EPEVTQTPSHQVTQMGQEVILRCVPISNHLYFYWYRQILGQKVEFLVSFYNNEISEKSEIFDDQFSVERPDGSNFTLKIRSTKLEDSAMYFCASGPRQGTGELFFGEGSRLTVL.